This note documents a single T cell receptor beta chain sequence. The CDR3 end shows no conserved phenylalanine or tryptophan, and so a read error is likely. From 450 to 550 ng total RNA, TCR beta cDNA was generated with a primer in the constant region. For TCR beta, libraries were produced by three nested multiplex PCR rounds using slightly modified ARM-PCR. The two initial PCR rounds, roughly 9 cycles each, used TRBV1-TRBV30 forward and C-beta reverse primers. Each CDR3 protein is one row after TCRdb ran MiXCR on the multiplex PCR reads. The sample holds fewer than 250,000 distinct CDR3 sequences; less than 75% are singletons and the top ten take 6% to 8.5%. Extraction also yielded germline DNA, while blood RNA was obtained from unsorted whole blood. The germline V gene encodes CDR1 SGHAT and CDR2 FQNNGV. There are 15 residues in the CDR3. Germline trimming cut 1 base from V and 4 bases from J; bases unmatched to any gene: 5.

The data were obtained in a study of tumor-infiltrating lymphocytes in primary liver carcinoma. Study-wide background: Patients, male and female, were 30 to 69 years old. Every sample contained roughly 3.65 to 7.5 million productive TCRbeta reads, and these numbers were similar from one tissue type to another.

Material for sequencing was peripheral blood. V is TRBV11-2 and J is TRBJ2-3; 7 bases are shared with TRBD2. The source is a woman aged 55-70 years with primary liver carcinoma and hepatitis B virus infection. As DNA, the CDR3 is TGTGCCAGCAGCTTAGGCAGCGGGATGGCAGATACGCAGTATTCT. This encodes CASSLGSGMADTQYS.